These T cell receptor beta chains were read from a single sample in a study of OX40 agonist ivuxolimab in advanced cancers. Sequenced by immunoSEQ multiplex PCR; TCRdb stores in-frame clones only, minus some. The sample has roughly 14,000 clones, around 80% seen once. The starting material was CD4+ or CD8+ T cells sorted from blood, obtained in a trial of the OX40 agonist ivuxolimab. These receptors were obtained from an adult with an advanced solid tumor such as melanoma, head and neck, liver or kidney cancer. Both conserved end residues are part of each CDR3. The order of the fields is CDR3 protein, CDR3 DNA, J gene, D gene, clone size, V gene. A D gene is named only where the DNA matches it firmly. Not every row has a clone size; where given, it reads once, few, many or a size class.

cdr3_aa: CASSFGTENEKLFF; cdr3_nt: TGTGCCAGCAGTTTCGGGACGGAGAATGAAAAACTGTTTTTT; j_call: TRBJ1-4; d_call: .; clone_size: .; v_call: TRBV27
cdr3_aa: CASSYSSRFNTEAFF; cdr3_nt: TGTGCCAGCAGTTACTCGTCTCGCTTCAACACTGAAGCTTTCTTT; j_call: TRBJ1-1; d_call: .; clone_size: once; v_call: TRBV6-5
cdr3_aa: CATSRDGGSNQPQHF; cdr3_nt: TGTGCCACCAGCAGAGACGGCGGAAGCAATCAGCCCCAGCATTTT; j_call: TRBJ1-5; d_call: .; clone_size: .; v_call: TRBV15
cdr3_aa: CATSDGLAGAWANVLTF; cdr3_nt: TGTGCCACCAGTGATGGACTAGCGGGAGCCTGGGCCAACGTCCTGACTTTC; j_call: TRBJ2-6; d_call: TRBD2; clone_size: .; v_call: TRBV2
cdr3_aa: CATSREGASTEQYF; cdr3_nt: TGTGCCACCAGCAGAGAAGGGGCATCAACCGAGCAGTACTTC; j_call: TRBJ2-7; d_call: .; clone_size: once; v_call: TRBV15
cdr3_aa: CASREGAATGVNTEAFF; cdr3_nt: TGTGCCAGCAGGGAGGGGGCCGCAACAGGGGTGAACACTGAAGCTTTCTTT; j_call: TRBJ1-1; d_call: TRBD1; clone_size: .; v_call: TRBV11-2
cdr3_aa: CASSQGAGGSYEQYF; cdr3_nt: TGCGCCAGCAGCCAAGGAGCGGGGGGGAGCTACGAGCAGTACTTC; j_call: TRBJ2-7; d_call: TRBD2; clone_size: .; v_call: TRBV4-1
cdr3_aa: CASQPTGYYGYTF; cdr3_nt: TGTGCCAGCCAACCGACAGGCTACTATGGCTACACCTTC; j_call: TRBJ1-2; d_call: .; clone_size: .; v_call: TRBV27
cdr3_aa: CASSEATGWDSYEQYF; cdr3_nt: TGTGCCAGCAGTGAAGCCACAGGGTGGGACTCCTACGAGCAGTACTTC; j_call: TRBJ2-7; d_call: .; clone_size: .; v_call: TRBV6-1
cdr3_aa: CATSRDSGGAAEQFF; cdr3_nt: TGTGCCACCAGCAGAGATAGCGGGGGGGCCGCTGAGCAGTTCTTC; j_call: TRBJ2-1; d_call: TRBD2; clone_size: few; v_call: TRBV15
cdr3_aa: CASNFDGDNEQFF; cdr3_nt: TGTGCCAGCAACTTCGATGGAGACAATGAGCAGTTCTTC; j_call: TRBJ2-1; d_call: .; clone_size: .; v_call: TRBV7-9
cdr3_aa: CASRPDRLYGYTF; cdr3_nt: TGTGCCAGCAGGCCCGACAGACTCTATGGCTACACCTTC; j_call: TRBJ1-2; d_call: .; clone_size: .; v_call: TRBV6-5
cdr3_aa: CASVEGIYTDTQYF; cdr3_nt: TGTGCTAGTGTGGAAGGGATTTACACAGATACGCAGTATTTT; j_call: TRBJ2-3; d_call: .; clone_size: .; v_call: TRBV12-5
cdr3_aa: CASSPQVGYEQYF; cdr3_nt: TGTGCCAGCAGCCCACAAGTGGGCTACGAGCAGTACTTC; j_call: TRBJ2-7; d_call: .; clone_size: once; v_call: TRBV16
cdr3_aa: CASSSDQQGNYGYTF; cdr3_nt: TGTGCCAGCAGCTCGGACCAACAGGGGAACTATGGCTACACCTTC; j_call: TRBJ1-2; d_call: TRBD1; clone_size: .; v_call: TRBV5-6
cdr3_aa: CASSGTSGGSDTQYF; cdr3_nt: TGTGCCAGCAGTGGGACTAGCGGGGGCTCAGATACGCAGTATTTT; j_call: TRBJ2-3; d_call: TRBD2; clone_size: once; v_call: TRBV6-1
cdr3_aa: CASSTTGTGTYEQYF; cdr3_nt: TGTGCCAGCAGCACAACCGGGACAGGCACCTACGAGCAGTACTTC; j_call: TRBJ2-7; d_call: TRBD1; clone_size: .; v_call: TRBV9
cdr3_aa: CASSVESYNTEAFF; cdr3_nt: TGTGCCAGCAGCGTAGAGAGTTACAACACTGAAGCTTTCTTT; j_call: TRBJ1-1; d_call: .; clone_size: .; v_call: TRBV9
cdr3_aa: CASSPVGTSLYEQYF; cdr3_nt: TGTGCCAGCTCACCAGTGGGGACTAGCCTATACGAGCAGTACTTC; j_call: TRBJ2-7; d_call: TRBD2; clone_size: .; v_call: TRBV18
cdr3_aa: CASRYKSIRPFYGYTF; cdr3_nt: TGTGCCAGCAGGTACAAATCTATCCGCCCATTCTATGGCTACACCTTC; j_call: TRBJ1-2; d_call: .; clone_size: .; v_call: TRBV21-1
cdr3_aa: CASFRDRVSQPQHF; cdr3_nt: TGTGCCAGCTTCCGGGACAGGGTGTCTCAGCCCCAGCATTTT; j_call: TRBJ1-5; d_call: .; clone_size: .; v_call: TRBV21-1
cdr3_aa: CAISLGTANYGYTF; cdr3_nt: TGTGCCATCAGCCTCGGGACAGCTAACTATGGCTACACCTTC; j_call: TRBJ1-2; d_call: TRBD1; clone_size: medium-sized; v_call: TRBV10-3
cdr3_aa: CASSQTLGGTEAFF; cdr3_nt: TGTGCCAGCAGCCAAACGCTCGGCGGCACTGAAGCTTTCTTT; j_call: TRBJ1-1; d_call: .; clone_size: .; v_call: TRBV4-2
cdr3_aa: CASRREGRNTGELFF; cdr3_nt: TGCGCCAGCAGACGGGAGGGCCGGAACACCGGGGAGCTGTTTTTT; j_call: TRBJ2-2; d_call: TRBD2; clone_size: .; v_call: TRBV10-2
cdr3_aa: CASSEAYEQYF; cdr3_nt: TGTGCCAGCAGCGAAGCCTACGAGCAGTACTTC; j_call: TRBJ2-7; d_call: .; clone_size: .; v_call: TRBV11-2
cdr3_aa: CASSLTNRGNTEAFF; cdr3_nt: TGTGCCAGTAGTCTAACAAACAGGGGAAACACTGAAGCTTTCTTT; j_call: TRBJ1-1; d_call: TRBD1; clone_size: .; v_call: TRBV19
cdr3_aa: CASSSHSGNTDTQYF; cdr3_nt: TGCGCCAGCAGCAGCCATAGCGGAAACACAGATACGCAGTATTTT; j_call: TRBJ2-3; d_call: .; clone_size: few; v_call: TRBV5-1
cdr3_aa: CASSPAGEAYNEQFF; cdr3_nt: TGTGCCAGCAGCCCCGCGGGGGAAGCCTACAATGAGCAGTTCTTC; j_call: TRBJ2-1; d_call: TRBD2; clone_size: .; v_call: TRBV9
cdr3_aa: CASSTAEAYEQYF; cdr3_nt: TGTGCCAGTAGTACTGCAGAGGCCTACGAGCAGTACTTC; j_call: TRBJ2-7; d_call: .; clone_size: once; v_call: TRBV19
cdr3_aa: CASSFPSGRAQDRSYNEQFF; cdr3_nt: TGTGCCAGCAGCTTCCCTAGCGGGAGGGCTCAAGATCGCTCCTACAATGAGCAGTTCTTC; j_call: TRBJ2-1; d_call: TRBD2; clone_size: .; v_call: TRBV7-6
cdr3_aa: CASSLRQGLNTEAFF; cdr3_nt: TGTGCCAGCAGCTTGAGACAGGGCCTGAACACTGAAGCTTTCTTT; j_call: TRBJ1-1; d_call: TRBD1; clone_size: few; v_call: TRBV11-2
cdr3_aa: CASGLGDRPDEQFF; cdr3_nt: TGTGCTAGTGGTTTAGGGGACAGGCCGGATGAGCAGTTCTTC; j_call: TRBJ2-1; d_call: TRBD1; clone_size: .; v_call: TRBV12-5